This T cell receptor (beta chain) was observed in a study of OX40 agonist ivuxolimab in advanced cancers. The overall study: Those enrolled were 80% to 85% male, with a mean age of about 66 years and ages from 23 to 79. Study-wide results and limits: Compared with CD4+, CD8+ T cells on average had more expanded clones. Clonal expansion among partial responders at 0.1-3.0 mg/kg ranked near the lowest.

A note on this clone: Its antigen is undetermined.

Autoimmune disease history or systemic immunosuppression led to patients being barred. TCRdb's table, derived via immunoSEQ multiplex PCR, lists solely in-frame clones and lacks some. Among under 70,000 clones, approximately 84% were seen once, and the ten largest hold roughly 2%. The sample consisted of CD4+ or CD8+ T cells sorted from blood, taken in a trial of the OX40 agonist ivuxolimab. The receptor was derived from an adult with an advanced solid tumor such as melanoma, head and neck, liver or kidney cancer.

The CDR3, as DNA: TGTGCCAGCAGTGAGGGGGCGGGCACTGAAGCTTTCTTT. As protein: CASSEGAGTEAFF. The chain carries TRBV6-1 and TRBJ1-1; TRBD1 is a possible D gene (6 bases). CDR1 MNHNS and CDR2 SASEGT come from the germline V gene. Trimming stripped 3 bases from V and 4 bases from J, with 9 bases between. CDR3 length: 13 residues.